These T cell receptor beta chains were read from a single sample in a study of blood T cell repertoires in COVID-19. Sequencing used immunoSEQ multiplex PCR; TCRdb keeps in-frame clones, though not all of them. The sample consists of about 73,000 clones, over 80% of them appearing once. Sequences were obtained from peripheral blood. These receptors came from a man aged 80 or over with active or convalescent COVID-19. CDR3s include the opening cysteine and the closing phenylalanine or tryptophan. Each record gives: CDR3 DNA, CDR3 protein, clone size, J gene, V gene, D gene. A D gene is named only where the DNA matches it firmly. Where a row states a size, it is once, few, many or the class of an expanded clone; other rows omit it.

TGTGCCAGCAGTTTATCGGCCAGGGGGATGAACACTGAAGCTTTCTTT,CASSLSARGMNTEAFF,-,TRBJ1-1,TRBV27,TRBD1
TGCGCCAGCAGCTTAACAGGGTACATGGTGAACACTGAAGCTTTCTTT,CASSLTGYMVNTEAFF,few,TRBJ1-1,TRBV5-1,-
TGCGCCAGCAGCTTGGGCGGGACCGGGGACAATGAGCAGTTCTTC,CASSLGGTGDNEQFF,-,TRBJ2-1,TRBV5-1,-
TGTGCCAGCAGGGATACAGGGAAGCCCCAGCATTTT,CASRDTGKPQHF,-,TRBJ1-5,TRBV6-5,-
TGTGCCAGCAGCCAAGATGTCGGTAGCAGAGGGTTCTTC,CASSQDVGSRGFF,-,TRBJ2-1,TRBV4-2,-
TGTGCCAGCAGCTTAAGACGGGATGCCGAGCAGTACTTC,CASSLRRDAEQYF,-,TRBJ2-7,TRBV7-9,-
TGTGCCAGCAGTGTGGACAGGGGAATCGGTGGCTACACCTTC,CASSVDRGIGGYTF,-,TRBJ1-2,TRBV6-4,TRBD1
TGCGCCAGCAGCTTAGGACAGACGCCGGGAAACACCATATATTTT,CASSLGQTPGNTIYF,once,TRBJ1-3,TRBV5-1,-
TGTGCCAGCCTAGACCTCGGACAGGGGAATTCACCCCTCCACTTT,CASLDLGQGNSPLHF,-,TRBJ1-6,TRBV11-2,TRBD1
TGTGCCACCAGCAAAGAGGGCGGGAGGGTGTGGTTTTACGAGCAGTACTTC,CATSKEGGRVWFYEQYF,-,TRBJ2-7,TRBV15,TRBD2
TGTGCTAGTGGTTTAGACATATACAATGAGCAGTTCTTC,CASGLDIYNEQFF,-,TRBJ2-1,TRBV12-5,-
TGTGCCAGCGGACACCGCACAGATACGCAGTATTTT,CASGHRTDTQYF,-,TRBJ2-3,TRBV2,-
TGTGCCAGCACCTCGACAGGGACCGGGGCCAACGTCCTGACTTTC,CASTSTGTGANVLTF,-,TRBJ2-6,TRBV28,TRBD1
TGTGCCAGCAGTAAGACTAGCGGGAGAGTTGAGCAGTTCTTC,CASSKTSGRVEQFF,-,TRBJ2-1,TRBV28,TRBD2
TGTGCCAGCAGCTTAGGTGACAGGGTGCAGTTCTTC,CASSLGDRVQFF,-,TRBJ2-1,TRBV7-9,TRBD1
TGTGCCAGCAGTTATAGGCTAGCGGGGGCCTACGAGCAGTACTTC,CASSYRLAGAYEQYF,once,TRBJ2-7,TRBV6-5,TRBD2
TGTGCCAGCAGCTTAGGAAGTGGGACAGGGAACACCGGGGAGCTGTTTTTT,CASSLGSGTGNTGELFF,-,TRBJ2-2,TRBV7-9,TRBD1
TGTGCCAGCAGCTCAAGCCGCGGACAGCAAGAGACCCAGTACTTC,CASSSSRGQQETQYF,-,TRBJ2-5,TRBV2,-
TGTGCCACGGACAGGGAACCCTACGAGCAGTACTTC,CATDREPYEQYF,few,TRBJ2-7,TRBV2,TRBD1
TGTGCCAGCAGGCCCAGGACAGGGGGCGGCTCTGGCTACACCTTC,CASRPRTGGGSGYTF,-,TRBJ1-2,TRBV7-9,TRBD1
TGTGCCATCAGCGGGACAGGGAGCAATCAGCCCCAGCATTTT,CAISGTGSNQPQHF,few,TRBJ1-5,TRBV10-3,TRBD1
TGTGCCAGCAGTTACTCTTCACAGGGGGCCTACGAGCAGTACTTC,CASSYSSQGAYEQYF,-,TRBJ2-7,TRBV6-5,TRBD1
TGTGCCAGCAGCTTTCGGGTCGTAATGGCCGGGGAGCTGTTTTTT,CASSFRVVMAGELFF,-,TRBJ2-2,TRBV11-2,-
TGTGCCAGCAGTGAAGCGCTTCGGTTGGTTTCACCCCTCCACTTT,CASSEALRLVSPLHF,-,TRBJ1-6,TRBV2,-
TGTGCCAGCAGCCTGACAGGGATGGGCACCGGGGAGCTGTTTTTT,CASSLTGMGTGELFF,-,TRBJ2-2,TRBV6-2/TRBV6-3,TRBD1
TGCGCCAGCAGCCATGAGGACAGCAGAGGAGAAAAACTGTTTTTT,CASSHEDSRGEKLFF,-,TRBJ1-4,TRBV4-3,-
TGTGCCAGCTCACCACTCGGTTCAGGATCAAGAACCTCTGGAAACACCATATATTTT,CASSPLGSGSRTSGNTIYF,-,TRBJ1-3,TRBV18,-
TGTGCCTGGAGCACCCCATTGGGGAGGGAGAGCACCGGGGAGCTGTTTTTT,CAWSTPLGRESTGELFF,-,TRBJ2-2,TRBV30,TRBD2
TGTGCCAGCACGGCAGGGGTAACGAAGACCCAGTACTTC,CASTAGVTKTQYF,once,TRBJ2-5,TRBV6-5,-
TGTGCCAGCAGACAGACAGGGGCTGGTGAAAAACTGTTTTTT,CASRQTGAGEKLFF,-,TRBJ1-4,TRBV28,TRBD1
TGTGCCTGGAGTGTCCGACAGGGCGCCGGGGAGCTGTTTTTT,CAWSVRQGAGELFF,-,TRBJ2-2,TRBV30,TRBD1
TGTGCCACCAGCAGAGATTTACTCTCCTACGAGCAGTACTTC,CATSRDLLSYEQYF,-,TRBJ2-7,TRBV15,-
TGTGCCGTCGGAGGTCGGACCTACGAGCAGTACTTC,CAVGGRTYEQYF,-,TRBJ2-7,TRBV12-3/TRBV12-4,-
TGTGCCAGCAGCCAAGATTTTAGGGCCAACGTCCTGACTTTC,CASSQDFRANVLTF,-,TRBJ2-6,TRBV3-1/TRBV3-2,-
TGTGCCAGCAGCAGACAGGCCCGAGGGCCCCAGCATTTT,CASSRQARGPQHF,few,TRBJ1-5,TRBV7-2,-